These 5 T cell receptor beta chains were all obtained from the same sample, sequenced in a study of beta chain features in type 1 diabetes. Expressed TCRB transcripts were sequenced because the entire RNA isolate underwent reverse transcription. TCRdb's table, derived via immunoSEQ multiplex PCR, lists solely in-frame clones and lacks some. Among about 160,000 clones listed, less than 9.5% were seen once. Sequencing was performed on central memory CD4+ T cells from blood. These receptors all come from a woman between 18 and 29 years old in good health.

This clone occurred a few times. The V gene is TRBV10-2, the J gene TRBJ1-1; 7 nucleotides align to TRBD1. The ends lost 6 bases at V and 5 bases at J; junction bases unmatched: 6. Germline CDR1 and CDR2: WSHSY and SAAADI. The CDR3 contains 13 residues. CDR3 sequence reads: CASSVTGYTEAFF. CDR3 bases: TGCGCCAGCAGCGTGACAGGGTATACTGAAGCTTTCTTT.

In this sample, this clone turned up a few times. The rearrangement uses TRBV10-3 and TRBJ2-3, with D unresolved. The CDR3 runs to 15 residues. The V end lost 2 bases, the J end lost 1 base, and 10 bases lay between the germline ends. Germline CDR1 reads ENHRY; CDR2 reads SYGVKD. CDR3 nucleotides: TGTGCCATCAGTGAGAATGAGGCCCGCACAGATACGCAGTATTTT. Protein: CAISENEARTDTQYF.

The chain uses TRBV29-1 and TRBJ1-3; the D gene is possibly TRBD1 (5 bases). CDR1 is SQVTM and CDR2 is ANQGSEA in the germline V gene. The CDR3 covers 16 residues. The ends were cut back, 6 bases at V and 0 bases at J, with 18 bases in the middle. CDR3 loop: CSVGEDTLHSGNTIYF. The CDR3 nucleotides read TGCAGCGTCGGAGAGGACACGCTACACTCTGGAAACACCATATATTTT.

J is TRBJ2-3 and V is TRBV29-1; TRBD2 matches 7 bases. The J segment lost 3 bases and the V segment lost 4 bases, leaving 1 base of the junction unmatched. The germline V gene encodes CDR1 SQVTM and CDR2 ANQGSEA. The CDR3 has 12 residues. The CDR3 sequence is CSVGLATDTQYF. The CDR3 nucleotides are TGCAGCGTTGGACTAGCAACAGATACGCAGTATTTT.

This clone was observed a few times. The CDR3 nucleotides are TGTGCCAGCAGCTTAGGGAGCGATGAGCAGTTCTTC. Its translation is CASSLGSDEQFF. The chain carries TRBV7-2 and TRBJ2-1; D is unclear. CDR3 length equals 12 residues. Looked up from germline, CDR1 is SGHTA and CDR2 is FQGNSA. V lost 1 base and J 8 bases, leaving 6 bases between the germline ends. The full variable domain, its missing parts supplied by reference TRBV7-2 and TRBJ2-1, is GAGVSQSPSNKVTEKGKDVELRCDPISGHTALYWYRQSLGQGLEFLIYFQGNSAPDKSGLPSDRFSAERTGGSVSTLTIQRTQQEDSAVYLCASSLGSDEQFFGPGTRLTVL.